The rows below give T cell receptor beta chains drawn from one sample of a study of T cells in localized non-small cell lung cancer. The data were produced by immunoSEQ multiplex PCR, yet TCRdb's version contains in-frame clones alone and is incomplete. The data show 50,000 to 75,000 clones, approximately 91% seen once. The sample was peripheral blood, taken before any cancer treatment. These receptors were taken from a man aged 40 to 70 with stage I lung adenocarcinoma. CDR3s include the opening cysteine and the closing phenylalanine or tryptophan. The D gene is left open where the match is weak. Clone size is shown for a subset of rows, as once, few, many or a class of expanded clone.

DNA	CDR3	D	V	J	size
TGTGCCAGCAGTGAAAGGGGGCGAGGATACGAGCAGTACTTC	CASSERGRGYEQYF	TRBD1	TRBV25-1	TRBJ2-7	NA
TGTGCCAGCACCCCTTTAGCGGGAATGTCCTACAATGAGCAGTTCTTC	CASTPLAGMSYNEQFF	TRBD2	TRBV27	TRBJ2-1	NA
TGCGCCAGCAGTGAATCGGGGACGGCGAGCTCTGGAAACACCATATATTTT	CASSESGTASSGNTIYF	NA	TRBV10-1	TRBJ1-3	NA
TGTGCCAGCAGCCCAACGGGACTTGTATACAATGAGCAGTTCTTC	CASSPTGLVYNEQFF	NA	TRBV28	TRBJ2-1	NA
TGTGCCAGCAGCCCCCGGGGGCGGGAGAGTTACGAGCAGTACTTC	CASSPRGRESYEQYF	NA	TRBV7-8	TRBJ2-7	NA
TGTGCCAGCAGTGCTGGAGGAAATCAGCCCCAGCATTTT	CASSAGGNQPQHF	NA	TRBV6-5	TRBJ1-5	NA
TGCAGCGTTGGGCTGGGGCTTGAAAAACTGTTTTTT	CSVGLGLEKLFF	NA	TRBV29-1	TRBJ1-4	NA
TGTGCCAGCATATCACCTTCCTACGAGCAGTACTTC	CASISPSYEQYF	NA	TRBV6-5	TRBJ2-7	NA
TGTGCTAGTGGTTTTGCTTCAGATACGCAGTATTTT	CASGFASDTQYF	NA	TRBV12-5	TRBJ2-3	once
TGTGCCACCGCCGGGACAGGGGGGTCGCCCCAGCATTTT	CATAGTGGSPQHF	TRBD1	TRBV19	TRBJ1-5	NA
TGCGCCAGCAGCGCCGGACAGGGTGAGACCCAGTACTTC	CASSAGQGETQYF	TRBD1	TRBV5-1	TRBJ2-5	NA
TGTGCCAGCAGGCGGTCCGGGACAGGGGGCGACTATGGCTACACCTTC	CASRRSGTGGDYGYTF	TRBD1	TRBV7-8	TRBJ1-2	NA
TGCGCCAGCAGCCAAGAGGGGGCGGGAGCGCTCGAGACCCAGTACTTC	CASSQEGAGALETQYF	NA	TRBV4-1	TRBJ2-5	NA
TGTGCCAGCAGTTGGGAACAAAAGGCCGAAAAACTGTTTTTT	CASSWEQKAEKLFF	NA	TRBV28	TRBJ1-4	NA
TGTGCCAGCAGTTCAACTGGGGAGGGGGAGCTGTTTTTT	CASSSTGEGELFF	NA	TRBV6-1	TRBJ2-2	NA
TGCGCCAGCAGCCAAGATCCCACGGGGAGGGAGACCCAGTACTTC	CASSQDPTGRETQYF	NA	TRBV4-1	TRBJ2-5	NA
TGTGCCAGCAGCCGCTGGGGAAGTAAGGGTGAGCAGTTCTTC	CASSRWGSKGEQFF	NA	TRBV7-9	TRBJ2-1	NA
TGTGCCAGCAGTTTCCTTTCTTACCCCGGGGAGCTGTTTTTT	CASSFLSYPGELFF	NA	TRBV27	TRBJ2-2	NA
TGTGCCAGCAGCTTCCTAGACAGGGCCCAAGAGACCCAGTACTTC	CASSFLDRAQETQYF	TRBD1	TRBV5-4	TRBJ2-5	NA
TGTGCCTGGAGTACGGGCCGAAATCAGCCCCAGCATTTT	CAWSTGRNQPQHF	NA	TRBV30	TRBJ1-5	once
TGTGCCAGCAGTGAAAAGGGGGCGCCTAACTACGAGCAGTACTTC	CASSEKGAPNYEQYF	TRBD1	TRBV6-1	TRBJ2-7	NA
TGTGCCAGCAGCCAGGGGGGGACAGTTAATGAAAAACTGTTTTTT	CASSQGGTVNEKLFF	TRBD1	TRBV11-2	TRBJ1-4	NA
TGTGCCAGCAGCCCCCTCGCCGGGACCCCGTCTGGAAACACCATATATTTT	CASSPLAGTPSGNTIYF	NA	TRBV11-2	TRBJ1-3	NA
TGTGCCTGGAGTCCCCACGGGGCCTATGGCTACACCTTC	CAWSPHGAYGYTF	NA	TRBV30	TRBJ1-2	NA
TGTGCCAGCAGCTTAAACGGGGGAGGGCATGAAAAACTGTTTTTT	CASSLNGGGHEKLFF	NA	TRBV7-3	TRBJ1-4	NA
TGTGCCAGCAGCTTAGAGGGGACACTGGGTGGCTACACCTTC	CASSLEGTLGGYTF	NA	TRBV7-9	TRBJ1-2	NA
TGTGCTAGTGGTACCGGGGCCCAAGAGACCCAGTACTTC	CASGTGAQETQYF	NA	TRBV12-5	TRBJ2-5	once
TGTGCCAGCAGTCGACAGGGGCGTAGTAGTCAGCCCCAGCATTTT	CASSRQGRSSQPQHF	TRBD1	TRBV28	TRBJ1-5	NA